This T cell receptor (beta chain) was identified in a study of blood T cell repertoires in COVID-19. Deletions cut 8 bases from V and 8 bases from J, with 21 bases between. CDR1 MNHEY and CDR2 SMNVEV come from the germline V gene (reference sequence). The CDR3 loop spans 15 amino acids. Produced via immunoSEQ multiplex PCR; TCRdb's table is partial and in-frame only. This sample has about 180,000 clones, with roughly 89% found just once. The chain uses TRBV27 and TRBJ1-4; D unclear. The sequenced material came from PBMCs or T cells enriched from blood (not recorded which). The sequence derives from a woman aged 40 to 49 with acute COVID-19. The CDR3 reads CASSPGLRESEKLFF. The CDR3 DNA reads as TGTGCCAGCTCCCCAGGCCTGAGGGAAAGCGAAAAACTGTTTTTT.